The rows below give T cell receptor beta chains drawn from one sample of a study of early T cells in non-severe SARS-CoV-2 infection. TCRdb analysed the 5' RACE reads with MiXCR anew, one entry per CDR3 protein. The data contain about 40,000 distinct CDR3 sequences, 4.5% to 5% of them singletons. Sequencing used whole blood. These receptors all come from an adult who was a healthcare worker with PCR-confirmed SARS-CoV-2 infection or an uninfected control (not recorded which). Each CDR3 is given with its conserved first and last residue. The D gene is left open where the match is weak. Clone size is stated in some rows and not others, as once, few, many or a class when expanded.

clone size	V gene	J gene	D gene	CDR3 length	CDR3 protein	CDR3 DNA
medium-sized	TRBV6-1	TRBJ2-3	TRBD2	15	CASSEEAGGSDTQYF	TGTGCCAGCAGTGAAGAGGCGGGAGGGTCAGATACGCAGTATTTT
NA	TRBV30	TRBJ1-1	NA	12	CAWSHMNTEAFF	TGTGCCTGGAGTCATATGAACACTGAAGCTTTCTTT
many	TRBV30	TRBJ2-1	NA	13	CAWSVRWGNEQFF	TGTGCCTGGAGTGTACGGTGGGGTAATGAGCAGTTCTTC
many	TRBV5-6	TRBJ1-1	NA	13	CASRDRPNTEAFF	TGTGCCAGTCGGGACCGACCGAACACTGAAGCTTTCTTT
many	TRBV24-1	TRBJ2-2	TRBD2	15	CATSDLAGETGELFF	TGTGCCACGTCAGACCTAGCGGGGGAAACCGGGGAGCTGTTTTTT
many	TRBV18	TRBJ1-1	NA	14	CASSAGHGNTEAFF	TGTGCCAGCTCAGCCGGTCATGGTAACACTGAAGCTTTCTTT
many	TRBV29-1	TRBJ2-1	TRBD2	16	CSVVPPGREGFNEQFF	TGCAGCGTTGTCCCCCCAGGGCGGGAGGGTTTCAATGAGCAGTTCTTC
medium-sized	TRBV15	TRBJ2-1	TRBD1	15	CATSSGTGDYNEQFF	TGTGCCACCAGCAGCGGGACAGGGGACTACAATGAGCAGTTCTTC
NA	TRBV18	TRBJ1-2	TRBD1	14	CASSPQGAGDGYTF	TGTGCCAGCTCACCCCAGGGGGCGGGTGATGGCTACACCTTC
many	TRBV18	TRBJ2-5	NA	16	CASSPPGAGFGETQYF	TGTGCCAGCTCACCACCCGGGGCGGGGTTCGGAGAGACCCAGTACTTC
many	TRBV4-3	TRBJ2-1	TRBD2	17	CASSQDWAGGHYNEQFF	TGCGCCAGCAGCCAAGATTGGGCGGGGGGCCATTACAATGAGCAGTTCTTC
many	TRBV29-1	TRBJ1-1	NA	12	CSVLSQGSEAFF	TGCAGCGTTCTTTCGCAGGGTTCTGAAGCTTTCTTT
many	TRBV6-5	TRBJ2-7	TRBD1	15	CASSHLLDRAYEQYF	TGTGCCAGCAGTCACCTCCTCGACAGGGCCTACGAGCAGTACTTC
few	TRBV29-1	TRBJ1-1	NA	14	CSVVGVPRGAEAFF	TGCAGCGTCGTCGGTGTCCCCCGGGGGGCTGAAGCTTTCTTT
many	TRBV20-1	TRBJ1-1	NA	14	CSVEGLQVNTEAFF	TGCAGTGTTGAAGGCCTTCAAGTTAACACTGAAGCTTTCTTT
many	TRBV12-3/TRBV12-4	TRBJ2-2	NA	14	CASKELSDTGELFF	TGTGCCAGCAAGGAATTAAGCGACACCGGGGAGCTGTTTTTT
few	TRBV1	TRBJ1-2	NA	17	CTSSHSPGSRRYYGYTF	TGCACCAGCAGCCACTCTCCGGGGAGCCGGCGCTACTATGGCTACACCTTC
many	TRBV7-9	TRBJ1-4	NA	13	CASADSSNEKLFF	TGTGCCAGCGCCGACAGTAGTAATGAAAAACTGTTTTTT
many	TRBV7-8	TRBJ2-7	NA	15	CASSPSPGDYDEQYF	TGTGCCAGCAGCCCGTCACCAGGGGATTACGACGAGCAGTACTTC
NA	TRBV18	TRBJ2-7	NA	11	CASSRDYEQYF	TGTGCCAGCTCGAGGGACTACGAGCAGTACTTC
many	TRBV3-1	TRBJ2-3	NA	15	CASSQAGELRDTQYF	TGTGCCAGCAGCCAAGCCGGGGAGCTTCGGGATACGCAGTATTTT
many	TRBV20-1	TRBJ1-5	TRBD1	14	CSATGTEPNQPQHF	TGCAGTGCTACCGGGACAGAGCCTAATCAGCCCCAGCATTTT
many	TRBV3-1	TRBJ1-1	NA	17	CASSQEFGGRTNTEAFF	TGTGCCAGCAGCCAAGAATTTGGGGGACGGACGAACACTGAAGCTTTCTTT
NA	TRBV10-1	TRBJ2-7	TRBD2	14	CASFLVAGPYEQYF	TGCGCCAGCTTTCTAGTAGCGGGGCCCTACGAGCAGTACTTC
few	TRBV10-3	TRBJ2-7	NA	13	CAISSGHPYEQYF	TGTGCCATCAGTTCCGGGCACCCCTACGAGCAGTACTTC
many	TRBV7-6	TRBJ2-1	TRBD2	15	CASSLGLAGAHPKFF	TGTGCCAGCAGCTTGGGACTAGCGGGCGCTCACCCCAAGTTCTTC
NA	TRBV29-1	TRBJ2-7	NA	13	CSVEDGAGDEQYF	TGCAGCGTTGAAGATGGAGCAGGCGACGAGCAGTACTTC
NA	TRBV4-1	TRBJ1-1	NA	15	CASSQDRLGNTEAFF	TGCGCCAGCAGCCAAGATCGTTTAGGGAACACTGAAGCTTTCTTT
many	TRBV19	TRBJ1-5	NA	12	CATANSNQPQHF	TGTGCCACCGCTAATAGCAATCAGCCCCAGCATTTT
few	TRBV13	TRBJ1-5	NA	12	CASSLGPQPQHF	TGTGCCAGCAGCTTAGGCCCTCAGCCCCAGCATTTT
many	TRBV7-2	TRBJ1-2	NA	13	CASSPDKNYGYTF	TGTGCCAGCAGCCCTGACAAGAACTATGGCTACACCTTC
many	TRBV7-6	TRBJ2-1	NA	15	CASSLSSLGGSEQFF	TGTGCCAGCAGCCTATCATCCCTAGGTGGTAGTGAGCAGTTCTTC
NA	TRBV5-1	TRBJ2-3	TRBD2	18	CASSKGLGESVYTDTQYF	TGCGCCAGCAGTAAGGGACTAGGGGAATCGGTATACACAGATACGCAGTATTTT
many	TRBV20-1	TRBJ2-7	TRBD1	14	CSAPDRVKSYEQYF	TGCAGTGCTCCTGACAGGGTAAAGTCCTACGAGCAGTACTTC
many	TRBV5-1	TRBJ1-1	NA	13	CASSLGGENEAFF	TGCGCCAGCAGCTTGGGGGGAGAGAATGAAGCTTTCTTT
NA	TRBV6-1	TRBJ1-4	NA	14	CASNSRGTNEKLFF	TGTGCCAGCAACAGCAGGGGAACTAATGAAAAACTGTTTTTT
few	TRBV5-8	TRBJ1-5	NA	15	CASSLEGYSNQPQHF	TGTGCCAGCAGCTTGGAAGGTTATAGCAATCAGCCCCAGCATTTT
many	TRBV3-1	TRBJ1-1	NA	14	CASTRSTMDTEAFF	TGTGCCAGCACCCGATCCACCATGGACACTGAAGCTTTCTTT
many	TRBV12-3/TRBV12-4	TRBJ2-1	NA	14	CASSPRGSYNEQFF	TGTGCCAGCAGTCCCAGGGGCTCCTACAATGAGCAGTTCTTC
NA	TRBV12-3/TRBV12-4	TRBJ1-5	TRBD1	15	CASSWGQGGFQPQHF	TGTGCCAGCAGTTGGGGACAGGGAGGATTTCAGCCCCAGCATTTT
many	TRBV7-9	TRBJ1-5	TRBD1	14	CASSTQGDLEPQHF	TGTGCCAGCAGCACCCAGGGGGACCTTGAGCCCCAGCATTTT
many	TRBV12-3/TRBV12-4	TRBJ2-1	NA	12	CASAQGHNEQFF	TGTGCCAGCGCACAGGGTCACAATGAGCAGTTCTTC
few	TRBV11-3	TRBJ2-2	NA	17	CASSHGGRTGDTGELFF	TGTGCCAGCAGCCACGGAGGCCGGACCGGGGATACCGGGGAGCTGTTTTTT
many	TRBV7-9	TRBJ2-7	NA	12	CASSLGTGEQYF	TGTGCCAGCAGCTTAGGGACGGGCGAGCAGTACTTC
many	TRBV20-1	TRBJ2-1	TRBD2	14	CSATSGSVNNEQFF	TGCAGTGCCACCAGCGGGAGTGTCAACAATGAGCAGTTCTTC
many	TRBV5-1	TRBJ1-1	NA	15	CASSSTGTPGTEAFF	TGCGCCAGCAGCTCAACGGGAACCCCGGGCACTGAAGCTTTCTTT
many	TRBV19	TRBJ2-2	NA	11	CASKGQGELFF	TGTGCCAGTAAAGGACAGGGGGAGCTGTTTTTT
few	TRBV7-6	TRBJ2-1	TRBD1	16	CASSSWTGRSYNEQFF	TGTGCCAGCAGCTCTTGGACAGGGCGGTCCTACAATGAGCAGTTCTTC
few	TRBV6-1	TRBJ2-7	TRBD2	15	CASGSGVITHYEQYF	TGTGCCAGCGGTAGCGGGGTTATTACCCACTACGAGCAGTACTTC
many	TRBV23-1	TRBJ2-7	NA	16	CASSQQGRKKNYEQYF	TGCGCCAGCAGTCAACAGGGAAGAAAAAAAAACTACGAGCAGTACTTC
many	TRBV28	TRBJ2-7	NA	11	CASSLWEKQYF	TGTGCCAGCAGTTTATGGGAGAAGCAGTACTTC
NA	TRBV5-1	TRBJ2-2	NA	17	CASSLASGTTNTGELFF	TGCGCCAGCAGCTTGGCTTCAGGGACAACGAACACCGGGGAGCTGTTTTTT
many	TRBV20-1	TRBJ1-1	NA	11	CSASHGEEAFF	TGCAGTGCTAGTCACGGGGAGGAAGCTTTCTTT
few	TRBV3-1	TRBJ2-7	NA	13	CASSRQGGYEQYF	TGTGCCAGCAGCCGTCAGGGGGGCTACGAGCAGTACTTC
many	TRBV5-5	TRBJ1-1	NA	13	CASSSGQLTEAFF	TGTGCCAGCAGCTCCGGACAGCTAACTGAAGCTTTCTTT
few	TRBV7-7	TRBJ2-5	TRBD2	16	CASSLGLAGAQETQYF	TGTGCCAGCAGCTTAGGGTTAGCGGGGGCTCAAGAGACCCAGTACTTC
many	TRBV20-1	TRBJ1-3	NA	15	CSGKGHPSSGNTIYF	TGCAGTGGAAAGGGACACCCGAGCTCTGGAAACACCATATATTTT
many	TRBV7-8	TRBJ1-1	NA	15	CASSNQSRWNTEAFF	TGTGCCAGCAGCAATCAGTCTCGTTGGAACACTGAAGCTTTCTTT
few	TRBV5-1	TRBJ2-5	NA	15	CASTYLIGGQETQYF	TGCGCCAGCACCTACCTTATCGGCGGCCAAGAGACCCAGTACTTC
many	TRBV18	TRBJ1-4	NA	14	CASSPQSGDEKLFF	TGTGCCAGCTCACCACAGTCAGGGGATGAAAAACTGTTTTTT